These 25 T cell receptor beta chains were all obtained from the same sample, sequenced in a study of blood T cell repertoires in COVID-19 (dated by TCRdb to about 2020). The library came from the immunoSEQ multiplex PCR assay. TCRdb took over this immuneACCESS table, retaining in-frame rearrangements with V and J assigned. Such tables are incomplete; in checked studies, under half of the missing clones stem from an unresolved V gene, and the remainder is unexplained. The sample table lists 45,000 to 50,000 clones, around 89% of them with a count of one. The ten largest clones take up just over 9.5% of the sample. Sample: peripheral blood. The receptor source for this set is a man in his fifties or sixties with active COVID-19.

The chain combines TRBV29-1 with TRBJ2-7; 8 nucleotides align to TRBD2. Trimming cost V 6 bases and J 1 base; bases outside gene matches: 5. Germline lookup yields CDR1 SQVTM and CDR2 ANQGSEA. This CDR3 contains 13 residues. The CDR3 sequence: CSVGGGISYEQYF. In DNA form, the CDR3 reads TGCAGCGTCGGGGGGGGGATTTCCTACGAGCAGTACTTC.

The chain joins TRBV6-2 or TRBV6-3 to TRBJ1-6; 7 bases match TRBD1. Trimming at V came to 5 bases and at J to 5 bases, leaving 6 bases not matched to a gene. Per germline, CDR1 MNHEY and CDR2 SVGEGT. The CDR3 length is 15 residues. CDR3 nucleotides: TGTGCCAGCAGTCCCCGGCAGGGGGATAATTCACCCCTCCACTTT. Translating it yields CASSPRQGDNSPLHF.

The chain uses TRBV7-2 and TRBJ1-1, with D possibly matching TRBD1 (6 bases). This CDR3 region has 15 residues. The germline V gene encodes CDR1 SGHTA and CDR2 FQGNSA. Trimming stripped 1 base from V and 4 bases from J, with 13 bases between. CDR3 loop: CASSLVGGGTTEAFF. As DNA, the CDR3 is TGTGCCAGCAGCTTAGTGGGAGGGGGGACCACTGAAGCTTTCTTT.

This chain connects TRBV6-5 to TRBJ2-3, with D unclear. Deletions cut 4 bases from V and 0 bases from J, with 11 bases between. From germline, CDR1 is MNHEY and CDR2 SVGAGI. CDR3 length: 15 residues. The CDR3 spells CASSWSELSTDTQYF. CDR3 in DNA: TGTGCCAGCAGTTGGAGTGAGCTTAGCACAGATACGCAGTATTTT.

V is TRBV27 and J is TRBJ1-5, with TRBD1 matching over 8 bases. The junction had 6 bases not matched to a gene; V was cut back by 4 bases and J by 4 bases. Germline lookup yields CDR1 MNHEY and CDR2 SMNVEV (reference sequence). The CDR3 has 15 residues. CDR3 amino acids: CASSSDRVGNQPQHF. The CDR3 DNA reads as TGTGCCAGCAGTTCGGACAGGGTCGGGAATCAGCCCCAGCATTTT.

The chain carries TRBV7-8 and TRBJ2-4; no clear D. CDR3 length equals 13 residues. V shed 0 bases and J shed 7 bases, with 7 bases lying between them. CDR1 SGHVS and CDR2 FQNEAQ come from the germline V gene. CDR3 residues: CASSLAGVNIQYF. CDR3 sequence (DNA): TGTGCCAGCAGCTTAGCGGGCGTTAACATTCAGTACTTC.

This clone was detected a few times. The genes are TRBV6-5 and TRBJ2-7; tentative D call: TRBD1 (5 bases). V lost 6 bases, J lost 4 bases, and 7 bases lay in between. The CDR3 runs 11 residues. Germline loops: CDR1 MNHEY, CDR2 SVGAGI. CDR3 region: CASSAGYEQYF. The CDR3 DNA follows: TGTGCCAGCAGCGCAGGGTACGAGCAGTACTTC.

This sequence joins TRBV5-1 and TRBJ2-2, with 10 bases aligning to TRBD2. The CDR3 has 15 residues. Germline V gene sequence: CDR1 SGHRS, CDR2 YFSETQ. J was trimmed by 6 bases and V by 4 bases; bases with no gene match: 6. The CDR3 protein is CASSPSGGPPGELFF. The CDR3 DNA reads as TGCGCCAGCAGCCCTAGCGGGGGCCCTCCCGGGGAGCTGTTTTTT.

This clone was detected only a few times. CDR3: CASSQDSASKSGELFF. The CDR3 DNA sequence: TGTGCCAGCAGCCAAGATTCGGCTAGTAAAAGCGGGGAGCTGTTTTTT. The V and J genes are TRBV3-1 (or the pseudogene TRBV3-2) and TRBJ2-2; no definite D call. From germline, CDR1 is LGHDT and CDR2 YNNKEL (reference sequence). Trimming removed 0 bases at V and 7 bases at J, with 15 bases between. The CDR3 is 16 amino acids.

The rearrangement joins TRBV6-4 to TRBJ2-1; D is unclear. V shed 8 bases and J shed 2 bases, with 10 bases lying between them. The germline gives CDR1 MRHNA, CDR2 SNTAGT. This CDR3 is built from 13 residues. The CDR3 DNA reads as TGTGCCAGCGGGCAAGACCCCTACAATGAGCAGTTCTTC. Translation: CASGQDPYNEQFF.

The chain links TRBV28 to TRBJ2-7; 11 bases are a match to TRBD2. CDR3 length equals 15 residues. Germline lookup yields CDR1 MDHEN and CDR2 SYDVKM. The V segment lost 4 bases and the J segment 7 bases; nucleotides outside the gene matches: 9. CDR3 sequence reads: CASSSGTSGGGEQYF. In nucleotides, the CDR3 is TGTGCCAGCAGTTCCGGGACTAGCGGCGGGGGGGAGCAGTACTTC.

V usage is TRBV28 and J usage is TRBJ2-5; 15 nucleotides line up with TRBD2. Germline CDR1 and CDR2: MDHEN and SYDVKM. V was clipped by 9 bases and J by 5 bases; unmatched bases: 7. The CDR3 is made up of 15 amino acids. CDR3 residues: CASLGLAGGWETQYF. CDR3 in DNA: TGTGCCAGTCTGGGACTAGCGGGAGGTTGGGAGACCCAGTACTTC.

This chain joins TRBV21-1 and TRBJ1-1; no check of the table's D call, TRBD1, against the DNA was made. TRBV21-1 is a known pseudogene. This CDR3 spans 16 amino acids. The CDR3: CASSHPRGGSLNEAFF. DNA of the CDR3: TGTGCCAGCAGCCACCCGCGAGGGGGCTCACTAAATGAAGCTTTCTTT.

This chain connects TRBV10-3 to TRBJ1-4, with 7 bases fitting TRBD1. Germline V CDR1 and CDR2: ENHRY, SYGVKD. This CDR3 spans 12 amino acids. With 3 bases clipped from V and 8 bases from J, the junction kept 0 bases outside the gene matches. The CDR3 DNA is TGTGCCATCAGTGAACAGGGGGAAAAACTGTTTTTT. This codes for CAISEQGEKLFF.

This chain joins TRBV7-9 and TRBJ1-6, with TRBD1 matching 10 bases. The CDR3 is 16 residues long. The trim removed 1 base at V and 10 bases at J, leaving 7 bases unmatched. CDR1 is SEHNR and CDR2 is FQNEAQ in the germline V gene (reference sequence). CDR3 coding DNA: TGTGCCAGCAGCTTAGGGGACAGGGGTCGGAGCTCACCCCTCCACTTT. This encodes CASSLGDRGRSSPLHF.

The sample holds one count of this clone. The chain is built from TRBV19 and TRBJ1-5; D remains unclear. The CDR3 has 15 amino acids. The ends were cut back, 7 bases at V and 0 bases at J, with 13 bases in the middle. Looked up from germline, CDR1 is LNHDA and CDR2 is SQIVND (reference sequence). The CDR3 loop reads CASKGLEASNQPQHF. The CDR3 DNA is TGTGCCAGTAAGGGTTTGGAGGCTAGCAATCAGCCCCAGCATTTT.

This chain uses TRBV4-2 with TRBJ2-7; possibly TRBD1 for D (5 bases). CDR1 LGHNA and CDR2 YNFKEQ come from the germline V gene. CDR3 length: 14 amino acids. The V end was cut by 0 bases, the J end by 2 bases, with 8 bases between. CDR3 sequence: CASSQEGPPYEQYF. CDR3 nucleotides: TGTGCCAGCAGCCAAGAGGGGCCACCCTACGAGCAGTACTTC.

The CDR3 sequence is CASRQGTNTGELFF. The CDR3 DNA follows: TGTGCCAGCAGACAGGGGACTAACACCGGGGAGCTGTTTTTT. The V call is TRBV11-3, the J call TRBJ2-2, with D maybe TRBD1 (7 bases). The CDR3 totals 14 residues. From germline, CDR1 is SGHNT and CDR2 YENEEA. V was cut by 6 bases and J by 2 bases, with 10 bases left in between.

This clone appeared once. The V gene is TRBV7-2, the J gene TRBJ2-7, with a tentative D call TRBD2 (6 bases). Trimming shortened V by 4 bases and J by 0 bases, and 10 bases separated the two germline ends. The germline V gene encodes CDR1 SGHTA and CDR2 FQGNSA. CDR3 size: 14 residues. CDR3 in DNA: TGTGCCAGCAGCTCCAGGGACTTCTCCTACGAGCAGTACTTC. It encodes CASSSRDFSYEQYF.

The V call is TRBV25-1, the J call TRBJ2-3; 7 bases fit TRBD1. The germline V gene encodes CDR1 MGHDK and CDR2 SYGVNS. V lost 3 bases to trimming and J lost 1 base; unmatched junction nucleotides: 4. The CDR3 extends over 15 amino acids. CDR3 nucleotide sequence: TGTGCCAGCAGTGAGCCGGGACAGCGCACAGATACGCAGTATTTT. Protein product: CASSEPGQRTDTQYF.

The gene calls are TRBV7-9 and TRBJ2-7; D is unresolved. The CDR3 spans 12 residues. V was cut by 5 bases and J by 1 base, with 6 bases left in between. Germline lookup yields CDR1 SEHNR and CDR2 FQNEAQ (reference sequence). CDR3 nucleotides: TGTGCCAGCAGCCCCCCTTCCTACGAGCAGTACTTC. It specifies CASSPPSYEQYF.

V is TRBV19 and J is TRBJ1-3; perhaps TRBD1 as D (6 bases). The germline gives CDR1 LNHDA, CDR2 SQIVND (reference sequence). The CDR3 consists of 16 residues. Trimming took 5 bases from V and 0 from J, leaving 14 bases between them. CDR3 coding DNA: TGTGCCAGTAGTCCTGCGGGGGGCCGCTCTGGAAACACCATATATTTT. The encoded protein is CASSPAGGRSGNTIYF.

The chain uses TRBV15 and TRBJ2-7; 8 bases are a match to TRBD2. Trimming removed 2 bases from V and 3 bases from J; junction bases left unmatched: 6. The length of the CDR3 is 15 residues. The germline V gene encodes CDR1 LNHNV and CDR2 YYDKDF (reference sequence). CDR3 sequence (DNA): TGTGCCACCAGCAGAAAGCGGGGGAGCAGCTACGAGCAGTACTTC. Encoded protein: CATSRKRGSSYEQYF.

In its sample, this clone was seen once. The chain joins TRBV14 to TRBJ1-3; TRBD1 might be the D (5 bases). CDR3 length: 16 residues. CDR1 is SGHDN, CDR2 FVKESK, per germline. V was trimmed by 4 bases and J by 0 bases, leaving 13 bases between them. The CDR3 nucleotides read TGTGCCAGCAGCCCTCTCGGGGGGGTCTCTGGAAACACCATATATTTT. Protein product: CASSPLGGVSGNTIYF.

The chain is built from TRBV14 and TRBJ2-3, with 7 bases that match TRBD1. Germline V gene sequence: CDR1 SGHDN, CDR2 FVKESK. There are 18 residues in the CDR3. With 1 base clipped from V and 9 bases from J, the junction kept 19 bases outside the gene matches. CDR3 DNA: TGTGCCAGCAGCCAAGCCGAGGGGTGGGACAGCCTTCAATGGACGCAGTATTTT. Translation: CASSQAEGWDSLQWTQYF.